These T cell receptor beta chains were read from a single sample in a study of T cells in localized non-small cell lung cancer. The method was immunoSEQ multiplex PCR; TCRdb's version includes in-frame clones alone and lacks a portion of them. The table has fewer than 15,000 clones, roughly 30% seen once; the top ten hold about 7.2%. The sample was lung tumor tissue, taken before any cancer treatment. These receptors all stem from an older female donor with stage I lung adenocarcinoma. Each CDR3 is given with its conserved first and last residue. Fields, in order: V gene, clone size, D gene, J gene, CDR3 protein, CDR3 DNA. The D gene is left open where the match is weak. Size tells how often a clone was seen (once, few, many) or the class of an expanded clone, and some rows leave it out.

>TRBV19|.|.|TRBJ1-6
CASSPVAGERSPLYF
TGTGCCAGTAGTCCTGTGGCAGGGGAGCGTTCACCCCTCTACTTT
>TRBV30|.|.|TRBJ1-5
CAWSLSDRPQHF
TGTGCCTGGAGTCTCTCGGACCGGCCCCAGCATTTT
>TRBV30|few|TRBD2|TRBJ2-5
CAWSGPLTSGSWETQYF
TGTGCCTGGAGTGGGCCCCTGACTAGCGGGAGTTGGGAGACCCAGTACTTC
>TRBV11-3|few|TRBD2|TRBJ2-1
CASSHVLADSYNEQFF
TGTGCCAGCAGCCATGTGCTAGCGGATTCCTACAATGAGCAGTTCTTC
>TRBV19|.|.|TRBJ1-5
CASSITRDQPQHF
TGTGCCAGTAGTATAACCAGAGATCAGCCCCAGCATTTT
>TRBV19|.|.|TRBJ1-4
CASSKTGLEKLFF
TGTGCCAGTAGTAAGACAGGCCTTGAAAAACTGTTTTTT
>TRBV11-3|many|.|TRBJ2-6
CASSLIGLANVLTF
TGTGCCAGCAGCCTAATTGGGTTAGCCAACGTCCTGACTTTC
>TRBV29-1|.|.|TRBJ2-2
CSVGGSRGARGNTEELFF
TGCAGCGTGGGAGGTAGTAGGGGGGCCCGAGGGAACACCGAGGAGCTGTTTTTT
>TRBV6-8|few|.|TRBJ2-7
CAAPQEVLGEQYF
TGTGCCGCCCCCCAGGAAGTTTTGGGGGAGCAGTACTTC
>TRBV30|.|TRBD2|TRBJ2-1
CAWSRTSGRYNEQFF
TGTGCCTGGAGTAGGACTAGCGGGAGGTACAATGAGCAGTTCTTC
>TRBV25-1|.|TRBD1|TRBJ2-7
CASRRTGSTYEQYF
TGTGCCAGCAGGAGGACAGGGAGTACCTACGAGCAGTACTTC
>TRBV18|.|.|TRBJ1-4
CASSRFRKEEEKLFF
TGTGCCAGCTCACGTTTCAGGAAAGAGGAGGAAAAACTGTTTTTT
>TRBV19|few|TRBD2|TRBJ2-5
CASSVTSGGPRETQYF
TGTGCCAGTAGTGTGACTAGCGGGGGGCCGAGGGAGACCCAGTACTTC
>TRBV14|.|.|TRBJ2-7
CATRPYEQYF
TGTGCCACCCGACCCTACGAGCAGTACTTC